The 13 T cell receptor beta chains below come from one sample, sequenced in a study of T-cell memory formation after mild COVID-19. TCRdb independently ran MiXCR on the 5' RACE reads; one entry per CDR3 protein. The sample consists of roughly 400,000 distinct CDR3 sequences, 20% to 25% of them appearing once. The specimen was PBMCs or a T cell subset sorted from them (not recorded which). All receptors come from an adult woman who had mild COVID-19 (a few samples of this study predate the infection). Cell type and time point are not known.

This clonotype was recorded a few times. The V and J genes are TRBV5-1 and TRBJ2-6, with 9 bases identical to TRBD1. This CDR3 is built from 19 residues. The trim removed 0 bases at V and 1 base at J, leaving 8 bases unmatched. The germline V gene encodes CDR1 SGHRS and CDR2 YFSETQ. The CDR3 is CASSLDMDRGSSGANVLTF. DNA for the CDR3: TGCGCCAGCAGCTTGGACATGGACAGGGGCTCTTCTGGGGCCAACGTCCTGACTTTC.

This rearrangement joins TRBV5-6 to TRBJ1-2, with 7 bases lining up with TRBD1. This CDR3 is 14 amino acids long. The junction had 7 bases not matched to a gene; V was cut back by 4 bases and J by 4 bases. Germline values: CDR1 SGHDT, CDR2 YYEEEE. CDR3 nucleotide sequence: TGTGCCAGCAGCCCCGGACAGGCCGCCTATGGCTACACCTTC. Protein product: CASSPGQAAYGYTF.

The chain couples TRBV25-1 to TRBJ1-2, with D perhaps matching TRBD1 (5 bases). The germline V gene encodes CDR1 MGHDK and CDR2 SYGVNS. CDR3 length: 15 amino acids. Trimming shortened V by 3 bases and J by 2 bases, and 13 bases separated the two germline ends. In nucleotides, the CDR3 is TGTGCCAGCAGTGATCACCAGTGGGGGAACTATGGCTACACCTTC. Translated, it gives CASSDHQWGNYGYTF.

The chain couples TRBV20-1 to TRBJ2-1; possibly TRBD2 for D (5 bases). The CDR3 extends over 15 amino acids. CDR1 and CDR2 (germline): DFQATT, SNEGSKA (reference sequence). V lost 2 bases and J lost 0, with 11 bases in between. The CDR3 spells CSARPTSFSYNEQFF. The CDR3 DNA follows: TGCAGTGCTAGACCTACTAGTTTCTCCTACAATGAGCAGTTCTTC.

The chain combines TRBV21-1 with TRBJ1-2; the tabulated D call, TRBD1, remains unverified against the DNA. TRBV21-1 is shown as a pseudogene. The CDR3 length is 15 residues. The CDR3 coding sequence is TGTGCCAGCAGCACGCGGGACAGGGATTTCAATGGCTACACCTTC. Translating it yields CASSTRDRDFNGYTF.

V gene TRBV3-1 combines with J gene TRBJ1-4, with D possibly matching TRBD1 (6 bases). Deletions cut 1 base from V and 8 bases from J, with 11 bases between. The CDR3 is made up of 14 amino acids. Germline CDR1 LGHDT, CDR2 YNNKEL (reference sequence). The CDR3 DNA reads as TGTGCCAGCAGCCAAGTGCCGGGACAAGAAAAACTGTTTTTT. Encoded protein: CASSQVPGQEKLFF.

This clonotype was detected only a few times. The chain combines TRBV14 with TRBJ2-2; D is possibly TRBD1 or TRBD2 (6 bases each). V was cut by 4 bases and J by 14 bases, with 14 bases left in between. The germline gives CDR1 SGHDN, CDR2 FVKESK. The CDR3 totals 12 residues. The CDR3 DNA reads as TGTGCCAGCAGCCGGTACGACGGGGGCCTGTTTTTT. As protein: CASSRYDGGLFF.

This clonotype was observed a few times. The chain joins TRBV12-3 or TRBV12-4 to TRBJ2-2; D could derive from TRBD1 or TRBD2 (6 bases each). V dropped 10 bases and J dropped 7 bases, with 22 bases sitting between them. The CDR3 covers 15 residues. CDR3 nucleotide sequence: TGTGCCACAATCCCAGTAGGGGGGCCCGGCGGGGAGCTGTTTTTT. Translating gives CATIPVGGPGGELFF.

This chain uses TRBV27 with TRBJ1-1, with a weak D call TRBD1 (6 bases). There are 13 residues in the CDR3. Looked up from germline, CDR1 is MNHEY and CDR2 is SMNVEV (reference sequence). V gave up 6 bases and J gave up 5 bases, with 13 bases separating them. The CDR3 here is CASRLPGHTEAFF. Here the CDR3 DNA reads TGTGCCAGCAGGCTGCCGGGACATACTGAAGCTTTCTTT.

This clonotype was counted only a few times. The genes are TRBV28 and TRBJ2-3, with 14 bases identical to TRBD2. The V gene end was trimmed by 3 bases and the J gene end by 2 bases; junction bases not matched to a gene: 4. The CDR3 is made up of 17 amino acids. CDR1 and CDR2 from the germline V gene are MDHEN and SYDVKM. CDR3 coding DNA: TGTGCCAGCAGTTTGGGGACTAGCGGGAGTTTCACAGATACGCAGTATTTT. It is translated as CASSLGTSGSFTDTQYF. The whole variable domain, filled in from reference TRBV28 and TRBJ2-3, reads DVKVTQSSRYLVKRTGEKVFLECVQDMDHENMFWYRQDPGLGLRLIYFSYDVKMKEKGDIPEGYSVSREKKERFSLILESASTNQTSMYLCASSLGTSGSFTDTQYFGPGTRLTVL.

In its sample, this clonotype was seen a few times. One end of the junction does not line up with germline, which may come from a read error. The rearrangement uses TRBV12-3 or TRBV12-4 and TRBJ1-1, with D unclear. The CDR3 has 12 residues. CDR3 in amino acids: CASTLWRTEAFF. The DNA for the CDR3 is TGTGCCAGCACTTTATGGAGGACTGAAGCTTTCTTT.

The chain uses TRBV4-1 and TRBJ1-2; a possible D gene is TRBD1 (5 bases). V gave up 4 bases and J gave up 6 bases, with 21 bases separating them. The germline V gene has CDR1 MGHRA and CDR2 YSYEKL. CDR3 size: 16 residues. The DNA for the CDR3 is TGCGCCAGCAGCCCGCGAACGGGAGGGGCGATTGATGGCTACACCTTC. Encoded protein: CASSPRTGGAIDGYTF.

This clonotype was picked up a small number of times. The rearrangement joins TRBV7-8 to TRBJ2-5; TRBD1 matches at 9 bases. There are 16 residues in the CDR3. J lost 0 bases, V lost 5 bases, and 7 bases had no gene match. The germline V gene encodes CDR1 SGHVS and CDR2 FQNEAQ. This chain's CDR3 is CASSPARDRDQETQYF. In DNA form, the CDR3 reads TGTGCCAGCAGCCCCGCAAGGGACAGGGACCAAGAGACCCAGTACTTC.